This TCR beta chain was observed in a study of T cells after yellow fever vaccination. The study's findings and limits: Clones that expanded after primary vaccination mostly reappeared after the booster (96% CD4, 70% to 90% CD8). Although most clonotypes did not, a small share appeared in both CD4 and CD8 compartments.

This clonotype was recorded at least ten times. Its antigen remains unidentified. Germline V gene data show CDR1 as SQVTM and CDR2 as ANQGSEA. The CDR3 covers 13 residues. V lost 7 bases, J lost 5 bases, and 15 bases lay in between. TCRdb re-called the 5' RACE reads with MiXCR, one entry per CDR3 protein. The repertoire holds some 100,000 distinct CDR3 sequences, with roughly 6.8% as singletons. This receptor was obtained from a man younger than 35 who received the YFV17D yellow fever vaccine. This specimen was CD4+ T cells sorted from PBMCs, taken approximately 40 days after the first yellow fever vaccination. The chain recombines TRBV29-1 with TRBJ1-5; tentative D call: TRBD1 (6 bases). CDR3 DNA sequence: TGCAGCGCCAACCAGGGGCGGGATCAGCCCCAGCATTTT. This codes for CSANQGRDQPQHF. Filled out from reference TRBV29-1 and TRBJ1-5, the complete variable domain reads SAVISQKPSRDICQRGTSLTIQCQVDSQVTMMFWYRQQPGQSLTLIATANQGSEATYESGFVIDKFPISRPNLTFSTLTVSNMSPEDSSIYLCSANQGRDQPQHFGDGTRLSIL.